This TCR beta chain comes out of a study of shared clonotypes between healthy human individuals. At the level of the study: Three plates were used per donor for CD4 naive, three for CD4 memory, two for CD8 naive and one for CD8 memory. General study results and limits: Relative to memory subsets, naive subsets generally showed larger estimated richness.

Deep level was the assay's run setting. Profiling relied on immunoSEQ multiplex PCR, and the TCRdb table lists in-frame clones only, not all of them. The table has some 2.1 million clones, just under 95% seen once. A note on this clone: Its antigen is currently unknown.

Naivety among CD8 cells was defined by CD45RO negativity and positive CCR7 selection, thereby excluding terminally differentiated effector memory CD45RA+ cells. This CDR3 has 14 residues. Per the germline V gene, CDR1 is SNHLY and CDR2 is FYNNEI. The V end lost 4 bases, the J end lost 0 bases, and 9 bases lay between the germline ends. The sample was naive CD8+ T cells from PBMCs. The clonotype originates from a man aged 18 to 30 in good health. Some clones in this sample may be carry-over from other donors' samples. The chain recombines TRBV2 with TRBJ1-1; TRBD1 might be the D (5 bases). DNA of the CDR3: TGTGCCAGCAGTGGTTTAGGGGTGAACACTGAAGCTTTCTTT. Translation gives CASSGLGVNTEAFF.